The 27 T cell receptor beta chains presented below share a single source sample, sequenced in a study of blood T cells in healthy people across ages. Then a second PCR, running roughly 7 to 11 cycles, was carried out with a sample-barcoded 5' primer and a J-beta primer mix. Using its own MiXCR run on the 5' RACE reads, TCRdb lists one record per CDR3 protein. This table holds 850,000 to 1,000,000 distinct CDR3 sequences, approximately 50% found once. The sequenced material came from blood. The receptors were sampled from a woman in her sixties in good health.

The V gene is TRBV5-1, the J gene TRBJ2-1, with 7 bases that match TRBD2. V lost 3 bases and J lost 3; bases outside the gene matches: 6. Germline CDR1 is SGHRS and CDR2 is YFSETQ. The CDR3 covers 15 residues. Here the CDR3 DNA reads TGCGCCAGCAGCTCCGAGCGGGGCGGCTACAATGAGCAGTTCTTC. It encodes CASSSERGGYNEQFF.

This chain uses TRBV10-3 with TRBJ2-7, with TRBD1 as a possible D gene (6 bases). The CDR3 consists of 14 residues. Deletions cut 2 bases from V and 3 bases from J, with 11 bases between. Germline CDR1 is ENHRY and CDR2 is SYGVKD. The CDR3 DNA reads TGTGCCATCAGTGAGGTGGGACAAATCTACGAGCAGTACTTC. It encodes CAISEVGQIYEQYF.

J is TRBJ2-6 and V is TRBV7-3, with 9 nucleotides matching TRBD1. Germline values: CDR1 SGHTA, CDR2 FQGTGA. The trim removed 5 bases at V and 0 bases at J, leaving 5 bases unmatched. This CDR3 is built from 17 residues. In DNA, the CDR3 is TGTGCCAGCAGCCGAGAGACAGGGGGCTCTGGGGCCAACGTCCTGACTTTC. Translation: CASSRETGGSGANVLTF. Drawing the rest from reference TRBV7-3 and TRBJ2-6, the complete variable domain is GAGVSQTPSNKVTEKGKYVELRCDPISGHTALYWYRQSLGQGPEFLIYFQGTGAADDSGLPNDRFFAVRPEGSVSTLKIQRTERGDSAVYLCASSRETGGSGANVLTFGAGSRLTVL.

The V gene is TRBV6-6, the J gene TRBJ2-3; weak D call: TRBD1 (6 bases). The CDR3 runs to 17 residues. V lost 7 bases, J lost 2 bases, and 22 bases lay in between. Germline-derived CDR1 and CDR2 are MNHNY and SVGAGI (reference sequence). Here the CDR3 reads CASIDRGLGASTDTQYF. DNA of the CDR3: TGTGCCAGCATCGACCGGGGCCTGGGGGCCTCCACAGATACGCAGTATTTT.

The gene calls are TRBV7-2 and TRBJ2-1; D tentatively reads TRBD1 or TRBD2 (5 bases each). From germline, CDR1 is SGHTA and CDR2 FQGNSA. This CDR3 spans 15 amino acids. Trimming took 5 bases from V and 6 from J, leaving 17 bases between them. CDR3 in DNA: TGTGCCAGCAGCCCTAGGGGCGTGGGAGTCAATGAGCAGTTCTTC. This codes for CASSPRGVGVNEQFF.

V and J are TRBV3-1 and TRBJ2-1; D unclear. CDR3 size: 12 residues. Germline V CDR1 and CDR2: LGHDT, YNNKEL (reference sequence). V lost 1 base to trimming and J lost 10 bases, with 8 bases between them. The CDR3 DNA is TGTGCCAGCAGCCAAGTAAACGGAGAGCAGTTCTTC. It specifies CASSQVNGEQFF.

This clonotype was observed a handful of times. V usage is TRBV5-1 and J usage is TRBJ2-3; 14 nucleotides align to TRBD2. The germline V gene has CDR1 SGHRS and CDR2 YFSETQ. This CDR3 comprises 19 residues. V lost 3 bases to trimming and J lost 0 bases; unmatched junction nucleotides: 9. CDR3 region: CASSSGTSGRTISTDTQYF. The DNA of the CDR3 is TGCGCCAGCAGCTCCGGGACTAGCGGGAGAACGATCAGCACAGATACGCAGTATTTT.

This clonotype was seen a few times. The chain links TRBV4-2 to TRBJ2-5; TRBD2 matches at 7 bases. V shed 3 bases, J shed 3 bases, and the junction held 10 bases outside the gene matches. From germline, CDR1 is LGHNA and CDR2 YNFKEQ. The CDR3 covers 16 residues. This chain's CDR3 is CASSQSGEGEEETQYF. The CDR3 nucleotides read TGTGCCAGCAGCCAGAGCGGGGAGGGAGAGGAAGAGACCCAGTACTTC.

The V gene is TRBV5-1, the J gene TRBJ2-3; D may be TRBD1 or TRBD2 (5 bases each). The V and J ends lost 4 bases and 10 bases respectively, with 13 bases between them. The CDR3 is 12 amino acids. Germline V gene lookup returns CDR1 SGHRS and CDR2 YFSETQ. CDR3: CASSGDQEAQYF. Here the CDR3 DNA reads TGCGCCAGCAGCGGGGACCAGGAGGCGCAGTATTTT.

DNA for the CDR3: TGTGCCAGCAGCTTAGCCTCCTCTGGGGCCAACGTCCTGACTTTC. This sequence encodes CASSLASSGANVLTF. This chain joins TRBV7-2 and TRBJ2-6, with no clear D. CDR3 size: 15 residues. V lost 0 bases and J lost 0, with 3 bases in between. CDR1 and CDR2 from the germline V gene are SGHTA and FQGNSA.

CDR3 loop: CASSYEGRGSLEQYF. CDR3 nucleotides: TGTGCCAGCAGTTACGAAGGCAGGGGTTCACTCGAGCAGTACTTC. This chain uses TRBV6-5 with TRBJ2-4; a weak D match, TRBD1 (6 bases). The J call may be incorrect, as the DNA end agrees better with TRBJ2-7. The CDR3 runs 15 residues. The germline CDR1 and CDR2 sequences are MNHEY and SVGAGI.

The chain combines TRBV4-1 with TRBJ2-7, with D possibly matching TRBD2 (5 bases). Germline CDR1 reads MGHRA; CDR2 reads YSYEKL. CDR3 size: 14 residues. Trimming took off 4 bases at V and 6 bases at J, with 16 bases between the two ends. The CDR3 region has the DNA TGCGCCAGCAGCCCTCCGGGGTTCGCCAGCGAGCAGTACTTC. The encoded protein is CASSPPGFASEQYF.

The chain links TRBV4-2 to TRBJ2-1; 9 bases fit TRBD2. The germline CDR1 and CDR2 sequences are LGHNA and YNFKEQ. The CDR3 is 16 residues long. J lost 3 bases, V lost 0 bases, and 3 bases had no gene match. CDR3 sequence: CASSQEGLASYNEQFF. The CDR3 nucleotides read TGTGCCAGCAGCCAAGAGGGACTAGCTAGCTACAATGAGCAGTTCTTC.

This clonotype was recorded a few times. This sequence joins TRBV12-3 or TRBV12-4 and TRBJ2-1; 7 nucleotides agree with TRBD2. The CDR3 runs to 15 residues. With 6 bases clipped from V and 1 base from J, the junction kept 6 bases outside the gene matches. CDR3: CASRKLASSYNEQFF. CDR3 DNA: TGTGCCAGCAGAAAACTAGCGTCGTCCTACAATGAGCAGTTCTTC.

The rearrangement joins TRBV7-3 to TRBJ2-7; 7 nucleotides line up with TRBD1. Unmatched junction bases numbered 8, after V lost 2 bases and J lost 1 base. The CDR3 is 16 amino acids. CDR1 and CDR2 (germline): SGHTA, FQGTGA. This chain's CDR3 is CASSLGPQGRSYEQYF. CDR3 nucleotide sequence: TGTGCCAGCAGCTTAGGCCCACAGGGGCGGTCCTACGAGCAGTACTTC. The entire variable domain, with the rest obtained from reference TRBV7-3 and TRBJ2-7, is as follows: GAGVSQTPSNKVTEKGKYVELRCDPISGHTALYWYRQSLGQGPEFLIYFQGTGAADDSGLPNDRFFAVRPEGSVSTLKIQRTERGDSAVYLCASSLGPQGRSYEQYFGPGTRLTVT.

The chain carries TRBV29-1 and TRBJ2-7; D tentatively reads TRBD1 or TRBD2 (5 bases each). This CDR3 is built from 12 residues. Germline V gene lookup returns CDR1 SQVTM and CDR2 ANQGSEA. V lost 6 bases and J 5 bases, leaving 14 bases between the germline ends. The CDR3 here is CSVQRGPDEQYF. As DNA, the CDR3 is TGCAGCGTGCAGAGGGGCCCCGACGAGCAGTACTTC.

A few counts support this clonotype. The chain has TRBV6-5 and TRBJ2-1, with 7 bases that match TRBD1. Germline V lookup: CDR1 MNHEY, CDR2 SVGAGI. The CDR3 sequence is 14 residues long. V shed 5 bases, J shed 4 bases, and the junction held 5 bases outside the gene matches. CDR3 coding DNA: TGTGCCAGCAGTCGGACAGGTCCTTACAATGAGCAGTTCTTC. It yields the protein CASSRTGPYNEQFF.

The chain combines TRBV12-3 or TRBV12-4 with TRBJ1-2, with 7 bases aligning to TRBD1. With 7 bases clipped from V and 3 bases from J, the junction kept 11 bases outside the gene matches. This CDR3 is 15 amino acids long. CDR3 DNA: TGTGCCAGCACCCTTTGGGGACAGTCACACTATGGCTACACCTTC. Amino acids: CASTLWGQSHYGYTF.

The chain is built from TRBV12-3 or TRBV12-4 and TRBJ1-1; possible D gene TRBD1, 5 bases. The CDR3 spans 14 residues. V was cut by 3 bases and J by 3 bases, with 11 bases left in between. CDR3 nucleotides: TGTGCCAGCAGTTTGGGGGTATTCGACACTGAAGCTTTCTTT. Translating it yields CASSLGVFDTEAFF.

The CDR3 is CSAKDGSVDTQYF. The DNA for the CDR3 is TGCAGTGCTAAGGACGGGTCTGTGGATACGCAGTATTTT. This chain connects TRBV20-1 to TRBJ2-3, with no clear D. With 4 bases removed from V and 6 bases from J, the gap between germline ends came to 14 bases. Germline V CDR1 and CDR2: DFQATT, SNEGSKA (reference sequence). This CDR3 has 13 amino acids.

DNA of the CDR3: TGTGCCACCAGCAGAGATGTCGACAGCTACTACGAGCAGTACTTC. Translating gives CATSRDVDSYYEQYF. The genes are TRBV15 and TRBJ2-7; a possible D gene is TRBD1 (5 bases). The V gene lost 0 bases and the J gene lost 3 bases, with 12 bases spanning the gap. This CDR3 spans 15 amino acids. Per the germline V gene, CDR1 is LNHNV and CDR2 is YYDKDF (reference sequence).

The V call is TRBV6-5, the J call TRBJ2-1; 8 nucleotides match TRBD1. Germline-derived CDR1 and CDR2 are MNHEY and SVGAGI. V lost 6 bases and J lost 11; bases outside the gene matches: 12. The CDR3 has 14 residues. The CDR3, as DNA: TGTGCCAGCAGGGCGGACAGGGTGGCTTGGAAGCAGTTCTTC. Its protein is CASRADRVAWKQFF.

The rearrangement joins TRBV9 to TRBJ2-7, with TRBD2 as a possible D gene (6 bases). CDR1 and CDR2 from the germline V gene are SGDLS and YYNGEE. The CDR3 has 15 residues. V was pared by 0 bases and J by 4 bases, with 14 bases between. The CDR3 here is CASSVGRGGGYEQYF. DNA of the CDR3: TGTGCCAGCAGCGTAGGGCGGGGAGGCGGGTACGAGCAGTACTTC.

V and J are TRBV20-1 and TRBJ1-6; D might be TRBD1 (5 bases). Germline V gene sequence: CDR1 DFQATT, CDR2 SNEGSKA (reference sequence). The V gene lost 3 bases and the J gene lost 7 bases, with 19 bases spanning the gap. This CDR3 is built from 16 residues. CDR3 sequence reads: CSARRDSTRSNSPLHF. CDR3 bases: TGCAGTGCTAGGAGGGACTCTACACGGTCGAATTCACCCCTCCACTTT.

V is TRBV12-3 or TRBV12-4 and J is TRBJ2-7; 9 nucleotides match TRBD2. The trim removed 6 bases at V and 2 bases at J, leaving 5 bases unmatched. The CDR3 sequence is 14 residues long. In DNA form, the CDR3 reads TGTGCCAGCAGCGCACGACTAGCGGCCTACGAGCAGTACTTC. This sequence encodes CASSARLAAYEQYF.

This clonotype occurred a few times. The gene calls are TRBV20-1 and TRBJ2-1; D ambiguous. This CDR3 comprises 11 residues. Looked up from germline, CDR1 is DFQATT and CDR2 is SNEGSKA (reference sequence). Trimming left V 4 bases short and J 6 bases short, with 7 bases between. The CDR3 here is CSANLRNEQFF. CDR3 nucleotides: TGCAGTGCTAACTTACGCAATGAGCAGTTCTTC.

The chain carries TRBV18 and TRBJ2-1; D might be TRBD2 (5 bases). There are 16 residues in the CDR3. The V gene lost 3 bases and the J gene lost 7 bases, with 19 bases spanning the gap. CDR1 is KGHSH and CDR2 is LQKENI in the germline V gene. The CDR3 region is CASSPLLGEARNEQFF. In DNA, the CDR3 is TGTGCCAGCTCACCTTTACTCGGGGAAGCCAGGAATGAGCAGTTCTTC. The full variable domain, in which reference TRBV18 and TRBJ2-1 provide the parts outside the CDR3, is NAGVMQNPRHLVRRRGQEARLRCSPMKGHSHVYWYRQLPEEGLKFMVYLQKENIIDESGMPKERFSAEFPKEGPSILRIQQVVRGDSAAYFCASSPLLGEARNEQFFGPGTRLTVL.